These 13 T cell receptor beta chains share one sample of origin, sequenced in a study of blood T cells in healthy people across ages. A sample-barcoded 5' primer and a J-beta primer mix were used in a second PCR of about 7 to 11 cycles. Using its own MiXCR run on the 5' RACE reads, TCRdb lists one record per CDR3 protein. The sample yields about 1.6 million distinct CDR3 sequences, roughly 32% seen once. Sequenced material: blood. The receptors shown here come from a woman in her 30s in good health.

The sample holds many counts of this clonotype. The V call is TRBV4-1, the J call TRBJ2-7; D gene ambiguous. There are 14 residues in the CDR3. CDR1 is MGHRA, CDR2 YSYEKL, per germline. The V end lost 1 base, the J end lost 3 bases, and 10 bases lay between the germline ends. DNA of the CDR3: TGCGCCAGCAGCCAAGGGGATTGGGGCTACGAGCAGTACTTC. Its translation: CASSQGDWGYEQYF.

This sequence joins TRBV21-1 and TRBJ2-7. TRBV21-1 is marked as a pseudogene. The CDR3 is 14 amino acids. CDR3 nucleotide sequence: TGTGCCAGCAGCAAAGTTAAGGGTCCTGACGAGCAGTACTTC. Translating gives CASSKVKGPDEQYF.

The chain combines TRBV20-1 with TRBJ2-3; 10 bases align to TRBD2. CDR3 size: 16 residues. Germline CDR1 is DFQATT and CDR2 is SNEGSKA (reference sequence). Trimming removed 5 bases from V and 3 bases from J; junction bases left unmatched: 11. The CDR3 sequence is CSAAPGAGGRTDTQYF. As DNA, the CDR3 is TGCAGTGCTGCCCCCGGAGCGGGGGGGCGTACAGATACGCAGTATTTT.

J is TRBJ1-5 and V is TRBV18, with TRBD1 matching 7 bases. CDR3 length equals 16 residues. CDR1 is KGHSH, CDR2 LQKENI, per germline. The ends lost 2 bases at V and 5 bases at J; junction bases unmatched: 9. The CDR3 sequence: CASSPDGTDQHQPQHF. The CDR3, as DNA: TGTGCCAGCTCACCAGACGGGACAGATCAACATCAGCCCCAGCATTTT.

This clonotype has a count of ten or more. The V gene is TRBV6-2 or TRBV6-3, the J gene TRBJ2-3; D unresolved. Trimming removed 2 bases at V and 4 bases at J, with 16 bases between. The CDR3 is 16 residues long. Germline CDR1 reads MNHEY; CDR2 reads SVGEGT. CDR3 bases: TGTGCCAGCAGTTACCCTGGGGTAGCCCAGGCAGATACGCAGTATTTT. Translated: CASSYPGVAQADTQYF.

This clonotype was observed once. The rearrangement uses TRBV28 and TRBJ2-2, with TRBD1 matching 10 bases. J was trimmed by 3 bases and V by 6 bases; bases with no gene match: 7. The CDR3 covers 16 residues. The V gene's germline CDR1 is MDHEN and CDR2 SYDVKM. CDR3 region: CASRTPGQGYTGELFF. CDR3 in DNA: TGTGCCAGCAGAACTCCGGGACAGGGGTACACCGGGGAGCTGTTTTTT.

This clonotype came up many times. The V call is TRBV29-1, the J call TRBJ1-2; D is possibly TRBD1 (6 bases). Germline CDR1 SQVTM, CDR2 ANQGSEA. Trimming pared 7 bases from V and 4 bases from J, leaving 13 bases between. The CDR3 contains 12 residues. DNA for the CDR3: TGCAGCGGCAGTACAGGGAGCTATGGCTACACCTTC. As protein: CSGSTGSYGYTF.

A note on this clonotype: No conserved phenylalanine or tryptophan ends this CDR3, so it is likely a read error. The chain couples TRBV5-5 to TRBJ2-7; D may be TRBD1 or TRBD2 (6 bases each). Trimming pared 3 bases from V and 5 bases from J, leaving 12 bases between. CDR1 is SGHKS, CDR2 YYEKEE, per germline (reference sequence). This CDR3 is built from 13 residues. The CDR3 DNA follows: TGTGCCAGCAGCTCCCCGGGGGCTAACGAGCAGTACTCC. Translated, it gives CASSSPGANEQYS.

V usage is TRBV7-8 and J usage is TRBJ2-7, with a tentative D call TRBD1 (6 bases). V dropped 1 base and J dropped 3 bases, with 13 bases sitting between them. This CDR3 is 15 amino acids long. Germline CDR1 reads SGHVS; CDR2 reads FQNEAQ. The CDR3 region has the DNA TGTGCCAGCAGCTTAGTGACAGGTGGTTACTACGAGCAGTACTTC. Protein product: CASSLVTGGYYEQYF. Full variable domain (remainder filled in from reference TRBV7-8 and TRBJ2-7): GAGVSQSPRYKVAKRGQDVALRCDPISGHVSLFWYQQALGQGPEFLTYFQNEAQLDKSGLPSDRFFAERPEGSVSTLKIQRTQQEDSAVYLCASSLVTGGYYEQYFGPGTRLTVT.

The chain is built from TRBV27 and TRBJ2-7; D unclear. The V end lost 10 bases, the J end lost 4 bases, and 5 bases lay between the germline ends. Germline V gives CDR1 MNHEY, CDR2 SMNVEV (reference sequence). CDR3 length equals 9 residues. The CDR3, as DNA: TGTGCCAACCTTTACGAGCAGTACTTC. Translation: CANLYEQYF.

For this clonotype: A much larger clonotype is one base distant, so this may be a read error. J is TRBJ2-6 and V is TRBV4-1; possible D gene TRBD2, 6 bases. The CDR3 covers 19 residues. Germline lookup yields CDR1 MGHRA and CDR2 YSYEKL. CDR3 loop: CASSQTSLEANSGANVMTF. DNA of the CDR3: TGCGCCAGCAGCCAAACTAGCTTGGAAGCGAACTCTGGGGCCAACGTCATGACTTTC.

This clonotype has more than one count but fewer than ten. J is TRBJ2-7 and V is TRBV15, with 9 bases that match TRBD2. CDR1 and CDR2 (germline): LNHNV, YYDKDF (reference sequence). CDR3 length: 14 residues. V was clipped by 5 bases and J by 3 bases; unmatched bases: 5. CDR3 protein: CATSPGSGSYEQYF. CDR3 DNA sequence: TGTGCCACCAGCCCGGGTAGCGGGAGCTACGAGCAGTACTTC.

This clonotype has at least ten counts. CDR3 sequence: CAKLAGVTDTQYF. The DNA for the CDR3 is TGTGCCAAACTAGCGGGAGTAACAGATACGCAGTATTTT. The chain carries TRBV6-5 and TRBJ2-3; 11 bases match TRBD2. The CDR3 is made up of 13 amino acids. With V trimmed by 10 bases and J by 3 bases, 3 bases remained unmatched. The germline gives CDR1 MNHEY, CDR2 SVGAGI.